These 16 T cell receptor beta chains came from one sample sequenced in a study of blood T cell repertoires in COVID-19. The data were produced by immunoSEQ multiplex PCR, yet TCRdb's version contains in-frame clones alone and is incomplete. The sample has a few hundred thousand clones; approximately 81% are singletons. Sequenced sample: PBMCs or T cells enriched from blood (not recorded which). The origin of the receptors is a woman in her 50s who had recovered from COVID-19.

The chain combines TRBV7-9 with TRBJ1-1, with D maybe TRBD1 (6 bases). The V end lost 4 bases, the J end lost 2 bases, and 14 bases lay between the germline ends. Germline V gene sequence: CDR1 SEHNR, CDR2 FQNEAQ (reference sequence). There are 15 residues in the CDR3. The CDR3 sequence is CASSSGGRGNTEAFF. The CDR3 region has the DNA TGTGCCAGCAGCTCTGGGGGCAGGGGTAACACTGAAGCTTTCTTT.

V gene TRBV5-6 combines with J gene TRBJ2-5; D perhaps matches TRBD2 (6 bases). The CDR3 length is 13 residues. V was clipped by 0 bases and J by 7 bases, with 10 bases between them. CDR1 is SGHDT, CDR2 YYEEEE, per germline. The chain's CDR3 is CASSLARGATQYF. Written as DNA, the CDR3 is TGTGCCAGCAGCTTGGCGCGGGGTGCGACCCAGTACTTC.

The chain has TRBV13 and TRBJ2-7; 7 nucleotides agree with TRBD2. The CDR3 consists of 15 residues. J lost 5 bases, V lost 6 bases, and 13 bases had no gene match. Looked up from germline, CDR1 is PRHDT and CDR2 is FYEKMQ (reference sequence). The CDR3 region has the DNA TGTGCCAGCAGTTCACTAGGGGCAGGGAGGGACGAGCAGTACTTC. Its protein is CASSSLGAGRDEQYF.

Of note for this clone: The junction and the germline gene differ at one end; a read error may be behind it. CDR3 DNA sequence: TGCACCAGCAGGGCCAACTCTGGAAACACCATATATTTT. This sequence encodes CTSRANSGNTIYF. This chain uses TRBV5-1 with TRBJ1-3, with a weak D call TRBD1 (5 bases). CDR1 and CDR2 (germline): SGHRS, YFSETQ. This CDR3 has 13 residues. The whole variable domain, filled in from reference TRBV5-1 and TRBJ1-3, reads KAGVTQTPRYLIKTRGQQVTLSCSPISGHRSVSWYQQTPGQGLQFLFEYFSETQRNKGNFPGRFSGRQFSNSRSEMNVSTLELGDSALYLCTSRANSGNTIYFGEGSWLTVV.

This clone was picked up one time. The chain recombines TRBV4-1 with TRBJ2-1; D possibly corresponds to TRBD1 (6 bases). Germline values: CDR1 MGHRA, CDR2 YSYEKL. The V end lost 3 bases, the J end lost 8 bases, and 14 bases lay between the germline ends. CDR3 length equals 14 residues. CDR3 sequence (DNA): TGCGCCAGCAGCCATCTTTCCAGGGGCTATGAGCAGTTCTTC. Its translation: CASSHLSRGYEQFF.

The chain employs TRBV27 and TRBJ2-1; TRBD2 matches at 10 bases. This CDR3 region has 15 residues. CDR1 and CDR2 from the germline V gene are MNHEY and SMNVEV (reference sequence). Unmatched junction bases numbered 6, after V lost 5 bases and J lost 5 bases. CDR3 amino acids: CASSPGGLANNEQFF. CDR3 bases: TGTGCCAGCAGTCCGGGGGGACTAGCGAACAATGAGCAGTTCTTC.

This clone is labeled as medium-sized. The CDR3 spells CASRGWTGFGEQFF. CDR3 coding DNA: TGTGCCAGCAGGGGATGGACAGGGTTCGGTGAGCAGTTCTTC. The rearrangement uses TRBV2 and TRBJ2-1; 8 nucleotides match TRBD1. The CDR3 loop spans 14 amino acids. The germline V gene encodes CDR1 SNHLY and CDR2 FYNNEI. Trimming at V came to 6 bases and at J to 9 bases, leaving 10 bases not matched to a gene.

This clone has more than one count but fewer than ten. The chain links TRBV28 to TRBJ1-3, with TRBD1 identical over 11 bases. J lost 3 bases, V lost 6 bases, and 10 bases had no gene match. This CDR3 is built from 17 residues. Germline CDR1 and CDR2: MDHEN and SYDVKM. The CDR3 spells CASSEIGQGAFGNTIYF. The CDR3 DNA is TGTGCCAGCAGCGAAATTGGACAGGGGGCATTTGGAAACACCATATATTTT. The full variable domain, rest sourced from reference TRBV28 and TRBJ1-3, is DVKVTQSSRYLVKRTGEKVFLECVQDMDHENMFWYRQDPGLGLRLIYFSYDVKMKEKGDIPEGYSVSREKKERFSLILESASTNQTSMYLCASSEIGQGAFGNTIYFGEGSWLTVV.

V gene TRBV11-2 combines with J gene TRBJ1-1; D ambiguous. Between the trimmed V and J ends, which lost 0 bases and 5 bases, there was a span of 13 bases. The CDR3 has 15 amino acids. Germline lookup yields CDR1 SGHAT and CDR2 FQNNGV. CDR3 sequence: CASSLEAVLRTEAFF. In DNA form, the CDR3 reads TGTGCCAGCAGCTTAGAGGCGGTGTTAAGGACTGAAGCTTTCTTT.

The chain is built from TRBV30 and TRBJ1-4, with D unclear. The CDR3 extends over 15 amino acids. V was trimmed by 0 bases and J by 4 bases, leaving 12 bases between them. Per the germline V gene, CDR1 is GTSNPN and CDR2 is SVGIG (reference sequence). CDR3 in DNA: TGTGCCTGGAGTGTTGCGGGTAGCGGTAATGAAAAACTGTTTTTT. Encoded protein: CAWSVAGSGNEKLFF.

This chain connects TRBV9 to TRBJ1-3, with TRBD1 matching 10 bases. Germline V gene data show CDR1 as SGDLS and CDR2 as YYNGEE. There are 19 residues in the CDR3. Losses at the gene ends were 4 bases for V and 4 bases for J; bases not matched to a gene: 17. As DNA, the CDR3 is TGTGCCAGCAGCCCTCAAACCGGGACAGGGGATTTGGGGGGAAACACCATATATTTT. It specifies CASSPQTGTGDLGGNTIYF. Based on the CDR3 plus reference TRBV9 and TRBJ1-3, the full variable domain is DSGVTQTPKHLITATGQRVTLRCSPRSGDLSVYWYQQSLDQGLQFLIQYYNGEERAKGNILERFSAQQFPDLHSELNLSSLELGDSALYFCASSPQTGTGDLGGNTIYFGEGSWLTVV.

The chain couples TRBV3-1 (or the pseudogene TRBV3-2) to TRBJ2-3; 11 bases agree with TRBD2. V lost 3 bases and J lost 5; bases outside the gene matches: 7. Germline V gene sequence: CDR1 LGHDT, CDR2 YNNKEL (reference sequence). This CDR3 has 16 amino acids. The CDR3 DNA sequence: TGTGCCAGCAGCCACACTAGCGGGAGATGGGGAGATACGCAGTATTTT. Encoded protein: CASSHTSGRWGDTQYF.

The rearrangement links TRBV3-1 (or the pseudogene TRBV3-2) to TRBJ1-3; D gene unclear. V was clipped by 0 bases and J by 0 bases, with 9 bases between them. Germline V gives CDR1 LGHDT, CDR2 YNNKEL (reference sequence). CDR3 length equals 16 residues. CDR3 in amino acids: CASSQEPGSSGNTIYF. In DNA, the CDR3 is TGTGCCAGCAGCCAAGAGCCAGGTAGCTCTGGAAACACCATATATTTT.

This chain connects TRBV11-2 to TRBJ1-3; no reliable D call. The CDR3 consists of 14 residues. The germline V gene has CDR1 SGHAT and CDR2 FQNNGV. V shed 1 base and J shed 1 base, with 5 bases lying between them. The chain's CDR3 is CASSLVRSGNTIYF. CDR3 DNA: TGTGCCAGCAGCTTAGTTCGGTCTGGAAACACCATATATTTT.

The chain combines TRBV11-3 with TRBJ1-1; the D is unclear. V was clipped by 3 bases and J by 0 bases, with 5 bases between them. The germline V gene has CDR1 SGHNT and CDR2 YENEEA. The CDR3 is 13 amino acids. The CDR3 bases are TGTGCCAGCAGCTTTCACATGAACACTGAAGCTTTCTTT. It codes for CASSFHMNTEAFF.

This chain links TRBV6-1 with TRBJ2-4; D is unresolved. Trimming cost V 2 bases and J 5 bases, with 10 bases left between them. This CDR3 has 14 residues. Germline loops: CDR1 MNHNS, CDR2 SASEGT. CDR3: CASSEPVTENIQYF. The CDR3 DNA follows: TGTGCCAGCAGTGAACCGGTCACTGAAAACATTCAGTACTTC.